The 4 T cell receptor beta chains below were found in one sample sequenced in a study of vaccination and CD4 T cells after COVID-19. Their antigens remain unidentified. The treatment denotes: roughly 11-day PBMC culture with coronavirus spike peptide pools or control peptides (ViraFEST assay). Sequencing of cultured CD4+ T cell DNA used the Oncomine TCR Beta short-read assay. In TCRdb, the PCR reads were re-called with MiXCR into one record per CDR3 protein. This repertoire shows 9,500 to 15,000 distinct CDR3 sequences, around 80% found once; its top ten account for 10%. Source material: CD4+ T cells from blood, cultured in vitro. These receptors all stem from a human donor who had recovered from COVID-19.

This clonotype came up a few times. V gene TRBV28 combines with J gene TRBJ1-5; D uncertain. V lost 6 bases and J lost 2, with 8 bases in between. The CDR3 has 13 residues. CDR1 is MDHEN, CDR2 SYDVKM, per germline. As DNA, the CDR3 is TGTGCCAGCAGCCCGAGGGGCAATCAGCCCCAGCATTTT. It yields the protein CASSPRGNQPQHF.

The V call is TRBV18, the J call TRBJ2-7, with D possibly TRBD2 on 5 matching bases. This CDR3 spans 13 amino acids. V dropped 0 bases and J dropped 5 bases, with 8 bases sitting between them. Germline V CDR1 and CDR2: KGHSH, LQKENI. CDR3 protein: CASSPPRVNEQYF. In DNA form, the CDR3 reads TGTGCCAGCTCACCACCGAGGGTTAACGAGCAGTACTTC. The full variable domain, its missing parts supplied by reference TRBV18 and TRBJ2-7, is NAGVMQNPRHLVRRRGQEARLRCSPMKGHSHVYWYRQLPEEGLKFMVYLQKENIIDESGMPKERFSAEFPKEGPSILRIQQVVRGDSAAYFCASSPPRVNEQYFGPGTRLTVT.

The CDR3 DNA follows: TGTGCCACCAGTGATTGGGGTAAGGGTGAAGCTTTCTTT. It encodes CATSDWGKGEAFF. V is TRBV24-1 and J is TRBJ1-1; D gene uncertain. With 2 bases removed from V and 7 bases from J, the gap between germline ends came to 10 bases. Germline CDR1 reads KGHDR; CDR2 reads SFDVKD. This CDR3 contains 13 residues.

The chain links TRBV7-9 to TRBJ2-2; TRBD2 is a possible D gene (6 bases). The germline CDR1 and CDR2 sequences are SEHNR and FQNEAQ (reference sequence). This CDR3 is 16 amino acids long. V was shortened by 5 bases and J by 3 bases, with 16 bases between the two germline ends. The CDR3 reads CASSTRLAGHTGELFF. The DNA of the CDR3 is TGTGCCAGCAGCACGAGACTGGCGGGGCACACCGGGGAGCTGTTTTTT.